This TCR beta chain was sequenced in a study of T-cell reconstitution after alpha-beta-depleted transplantation in children. Study-wide findings and caveats: Expanded clones from the graft, numbering several hundred, reportedly supplied alpha-beta T cells about two months after transplant. T-cell counts and diversity were attributed mostly to newly produced T cells one year after transplant. Some patients owed their high day-60 TCRbeta diversity to surviving recipient T cells and thymic progenitors.

The TCRbeta library was prepared with unique molecular identifiers. TCRdb passed the PCR reads through MiXCR, listing each CDR3 protein once. Of around 800,000 distinct CDR3 sequences in the sample, 15% to 20% were seen once. The V gene's germline CDR1 is SEHNR and CDR2 FQNEAQ (reference sequence). The CDR3 is 15 amino acids. The V and J ends lost 8 bases and 2 bases respectively, with 18 bases between them. On this clonotype: What it binds is not known.

J is TRBJ2-5 and V is TRBV7-9; D uncertain. The sample in question was PBMCs, mostly from graft donor cells, obtained 360 days after TCRalphabeta/CD19-depleted stem cell transplant. This sequence was found in a male patient younger than 18 who had a stem cell transplant for acute lymphoblastic leukemia, so the T cells may come from the graft donor. This CDR3 reads CASSLLDTEQETQYF. CDR3 nucleotides: TGTGCCAGCTCTCTTCTCGACACCGAACAAGAGACCCAGTACTTC. The whole variable domain, filled in from reference TRBV7-9 and TRBJ2-5, reads DTGVSQNPRHKITKRGQNVTFRCDPISEHNRLYWYRQTLGQGPEFLTYFQNEAQLEKSRLLSDRFSAERPKGSFSTLEIQRTEQGDSAMYLCASSLLDTEQETQYFGPGTRLLVL.